This entry is about one T cell receptor beta chain. The antigen remains unidentified. This sample stems from a study of graft-versus-host responses after intestinal transplantation. Overall study context: In this cohort, recipients had multivisceral, liver-intestinal, or isolated intestinal transplants. Anti-thymocyte globulin served as induction for all recipients, who then took tacrolimus and steroids for approximately three years. Study-wide results and caveats: Elevated graft-versus-host to host-versus-graft clonal ratios in allografts were recorded for patients with graft-donor T cell macrochimerism. Investigators detected GvH clones in recipient marrow, with some emerging earlier in ileum or blood.

The CDR3 spans 16 residues. The V gene's germline CDR1 is SGHRS and CDR2 YFSETQ. Trimming pared 4 bases from V and 0 bases from J, leaving 15 bases between. Repertoires were generated with immunoSEQ multiplex PCR, while TCRdb's copy carries only in-frame clones and drops some. The sample has roughly 120,000 clones, 90% to 95% seen once. The sample consisted of unstimulated CD4+ T cells sorted from spleen or lymph node cells, taken before intestinal transplant. The source is a human donor who received an intestinal transplant. This chain links TRBV5-1 with TRBJ2-3, with TRBD2 as a possible D gene (6 bases). This chain's CDR3 is CASSTERGGSTDTQYF. The CDR3 coding sequence is TGCGCCAGCAGCACGGAGAGGGGAGGAAGCACAGATACGCAGTATTTT.